Detailed here is one T cell receptor (beta chain). What it binds is not known. Germline V gene lookup returns CDR1 DFQATT and CDR2 SNEGSKA (reference sequence). This CDR3 contains 13 residues. With 8 bases clipped from V and 0 bases from J, the junction kept 6 bases outside the gene matches. This sample is drawn from a study of Graves' ophthalmopathy and Graves' hyperthyroidism. Hyperthyroidism in these 18- to 65-year-old patients was newly diagnosed, lasting under 2 months. The diagnosis was founded upon clinical symptoms, serum thyroxine, TRAb, thyroid ultrasound and orbital computed tomography. Study-level points and caveats: The model predicted ophthalmopathy progression with around 69% sensitivity and approximately 72% specificity. Blood also held most thyroid clonotypes expanded above 0.001 frequency.

Amplified material comprised TCR beta CDR3 regions derived from RNA transcripts. HTBI primers served in a first-round RT-PCR, which a second-round multiplex PCR followed. TCRdb independently ran MiXCR on the multiplex PCR reads; one entry per CDR3 protein. The table shows approximately 1.2 million distinct CDR3 sequences, with about 36% occurring only once. Sequencing input: peripheral blood or thyroid tissue (not recorded which). This receptor was obtained from an adult man with Graves' hyperthyroidism. The genes are TRBV20-1 and TRBJ2-7; 8 bases agree with TRBD1. The DNA for the CDR3 is TGCAGTACGGGAGACAGGGGCTCCTACGAGCAGTACTTC. Translated: CSTGDRGSYEQYF.